Shown below are 5 T cell receptor beta chains from a single sample sequenced in a study of T cell repertoires in cytomegalovirus infection. Their target antigens are unknown. Via MiXCR, TCRdb re-called the reads, giving one row per CDR3 protein. The sample lists more than 95,000 distinct CDR3 sequences, roughly a third occurring once. The sequencing used CD8+ T cells from cultured PBMCs, collected from culture after CMV antigen stimulation. All receptors come from a human donor in good health (CMV status not recorded). Some clones in this sample may be carry-over from other donors' samples.

This clonotype appeared many times. The chain recombines TRBV19 with TRBJ1-5; tentative D call: TRBD1 (6 bases). The CDR3 runs 15 residues. Germline-derived CDR1 and CDR2 are LNHDA and SQIVND (reference sequence). Trimming took off 1 base at V and 6 bases at J, with 13 bases between the two ends. Written as DNA, the CDR3 is TGTGCCAGTAGTATAGTCGAGGGGGTAACTCAGCCCCAGCATTTT. It is translated as CASSIVEGVTQPQHF. Combining the CDR3 with reference TRBV19 and TRBJ1-5 gives the whole variable domain DGGITQSPKYLFRKEGQNVTLSCEQNLNHDAMYWYRQDPGQGLRLIYYSQIVNDFQKGDIAEGYSVSREKKESFPLTVTSAQKNPTAFYLCASSIVEGVTQPQHFGDGTRLSIL.

This clonotype showed up just a few times. The chain combines TRBV10-3 with TRBJ2-7; D possibly corresponds to TRBD1 (5 bases). CDR3 length: 15 amino acids. The V gene's germline CDR1 is ENHRY and CDR2 SYGVKD. Trimming stripped 4 bases from V and 0 bases from J, with 13 bases between. CDR3 protein: CAISGNRSSSYEQYF. In nucleotides, the CDR3 is TGTGCCATCAGTGGAAACAGGTCGTCCTCCTACGAGCAGTACTTC.

This chain joins TRBV6-5 and TRBJ2-7, with D perhaps TRBD1 or TRBD2 (5 bases each). Looked up from germline, CDR1 is MNHEY and CDR2 is SVGAGI. Between the trimmed V and J ends, which lost 4 bases and 6 bases, there was a span of 16 bases. The CDR3 is 14 residues long. CDR3 sequence (DNA): TGTGCCAGCAGTTGGGGGATCAAAGCTTCCGAGCAGTACTTC. This gives the protein CASSWGIKASEQYF.

V usage is TRBV25-1 and J usage is TRBJ1-2, with D uncertain. The V end was cut by 8 bases, the J end by 4 bases, with 11 bases between. CDR1 is MGHDK, CDR2 SYGVNS, per germline. The CDR3 runs to 12 residues. CDR3 DNA: TGTGCCAGCGCCGCAGGACGCTATGGCTACACCTTC. Its protein is CASAAGRYGYTF.

This clonotype has a handful of counts. V is TRBV20-1 and J is TRBJ1-5; 7 nucleotides align to TRBD1. Germline lookup yields CDR1 DFQATT and CDR2 SNEGSKA (reference sequence). This CDR3 region has 14 residues. The V segment lost 5 bases and the J segment 2 bases; nucleotides outside the gene matches: 6. The CDR3 loop reads CSAYRGEGNQPQHF. CDR3 DNA: TGCAGTGCTTACAGGGGTGAAGGCAATCAGCCCCAGCATTTT.